This TCR beta chain was retrieved from a study of T cells in women clearing cervical HPV infection. Worth noting for this clone: Read data end 3 residues before the CDR3 end; the end is taken from the germline J gene.

Repertoires were generated with immunoSEQ multiplex PCR, while TCRdb's copy carries only in-frame clones and drops some. The listing contains tens of thousands of clones. This CDR3 is 13 amino acids long. CDR1 and CDR2 from the germline V gene are DFQATT and SNEGSKA (reference sequence). The V end was cut by 2 bases, the J end by 2 bases, with 9 bases between. The origin of this receptor is a woman aged 18 to 75 with a cervical HPV16 infection that either progressed to CIN3+ or cleared (not recorded which). The genes are TRBV20-1 and TRBJ1-1; a possible D gene is TRBD1 (6 bases). The specimen sequenced was blood buffy coat. The chain's CDR3 is CSARNRANTEAFF. CDR3 DNA, as far as it was read: TGCAGTGCTAGAAACAGGGCTAACACTGAA.